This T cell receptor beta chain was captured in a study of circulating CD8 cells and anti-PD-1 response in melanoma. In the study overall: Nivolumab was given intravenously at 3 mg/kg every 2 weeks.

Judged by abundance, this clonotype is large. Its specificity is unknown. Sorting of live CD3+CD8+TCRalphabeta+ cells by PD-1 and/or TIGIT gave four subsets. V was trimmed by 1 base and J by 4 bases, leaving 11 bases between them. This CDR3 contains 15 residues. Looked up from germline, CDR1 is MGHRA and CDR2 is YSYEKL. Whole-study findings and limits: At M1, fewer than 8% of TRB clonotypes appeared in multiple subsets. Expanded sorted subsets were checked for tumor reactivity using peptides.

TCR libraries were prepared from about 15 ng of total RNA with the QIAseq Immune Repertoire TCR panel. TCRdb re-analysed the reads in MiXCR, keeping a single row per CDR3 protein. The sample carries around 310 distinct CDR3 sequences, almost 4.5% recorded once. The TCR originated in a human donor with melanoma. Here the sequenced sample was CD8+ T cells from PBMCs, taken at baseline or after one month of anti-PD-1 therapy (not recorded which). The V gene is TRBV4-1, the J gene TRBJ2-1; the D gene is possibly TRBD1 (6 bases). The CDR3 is CASSQARTEYNEQFF. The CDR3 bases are TGCGCCAGCAGCCAAGCCAGGACAGAGTACAATGAGCAGTTCTTC.